This entry lists 2 T cell receptor beta chains sequenced from one sample in a study of response to subunit inactivated influenza vaccine. In TCRdb, the RT-PCR reads were re-called with MiXCR into one record per CDR3 protein. The sample lists about half a million distinct CDR3 sequences, about 25% seen once, with under 2.5% in the top ten. This sample comprised CD4+ T cells sorted from PBMCs, obtained more than 4 days after vaccination. The receptors derive from a man aged 50 or older who received an inactivated influenza vaccine.

The J gene is TRBJ2-1, the V gene TRBV11-2, with D maybe TRBD1 (6 bases). This CDR3 spans 19 amino acids. V lost 2 bases and J 0 bases, leaving 20 bases between the germline ends. The germline CDR1 and CDR2 sequences are SGHAT and FQNNGV. The CDR3 region is CASSLTSGQYQSSYNEQFF. DNA for the CDR3: TGTGCCAGCAGCTTAACAAGTGGACAGTATCAGAGCTCCTACAATGAGCAGTTCTTC. Looking up the rest from reference TRBV11-2 and TRBJ2-1 gives the full variable domain: EAGVAQSPRYKIIEKRQSVAFWCNPISGHATLYWYQQILGQGPKLLIQFQNNGVVDDSQLPKDRFSAERLKGVDSTLKIQPAKLEDSAVYLCASSLTSGQYQSSYNEQFFGPGTRLTVL.

The rearrangement joins TRBV7-2 to TRBJ2-2; no firm D call. The V and J ends lost 6 bases and 5 bases respectively, with 10 bases between them. The CDR3 has 13 residues. CDR1 is SGHTA and CDR2 is FQGNSA in the germline V gene. The CDR3 loop reads CASSPVGTGELFF. The CDR3, as DNA: TGTGCCAGCAGTCCGGTGGGTACCGGGGAGCTGTTTTTT.